The 13 T cell receptor beta chains listed next were all sequenced from one sample in a study of cytomegalovirus exposure and HLA in healthy donors. The primer mix had 60 Vbeta and 13 Jbeta primers. Profiled with immunoSEQ multiplex PCR; TCRdb holds only in-frame clones, not every one. Among 200,000 or so clones listed, around 85% were seen once. What was sequenced was PBMCs. These receptors were collected from a girl aged 2 to 9 in good health and CMV-seronegative.

The CDR3 spells CASSQEGTGDFTEAFF. The CDR3 DNA sequence: TGCGCCAGCAGCCAAGAGGGGACAGGCGACTTCACTGAAGCTTTCTTT. V and J are TRBV4-1 and TRBJ1-1; 8 nucleotides agree with TRBD1. The length of the CDR3 is 16 residues. In germline, CDR1 is MGHRA, CDR2 YSYEKL. Trimming cost V 0 bases and J 4 bases; bases outside gene matches: 7.

The chain recombines TRBV27 with TRBJ1-1; tentatively, D is TRBD1 (6 bases). Germline V gene data show CDR1 as MNHEY and CDR2 as SMNVEV (reference sequence). V was clipped by 4 bases and J by 5 bases, with 14 bases between them. The CDR3 is 14 amino acids. In nucleotides, the CDR3 is TGTGCCAGCAGTTCCGTGACAGGACGGACTGAAGCTTTCTTT. Amino acids: CASSSVTGRTEAFF.

V is TRBV6-5 and J is TRBJ1-2; 7 nucleotides line up with TRBD1. The germline CDR1 and CDR2 sequences are MNHEY and SVGAGI. Trimming cost V 5 bases and J 4 bases; bases outside gene matches: 4. The CDR3 is 13 amino acids. CDR3 DNA: TGTGCCAGCAGTGAACAGGGGAGCTATGGCTACACCTTC. Encoded protein: CASSEQGSYGYTF.

Only a few counts were recorded for this clone. V usage is TRBV6-1 and J usage is TRBJ1-1, with D possibly being TRBD1 (5 bases). Trimming took 8 bases from V and 6 from J, leaving 19 bases between them. The germline V gene encodes CDR1 MNHNS and CDR2 SASEGT. The CDR3 is 14 residues long. The CDR3 nucleotides read TGTGCCAGCCTTCCCCCCGGGGCGGGGGCTGAAGCTTTCTTT. This sequence encodes CASLPPGAGAEAFF.

This clone was counted once. This chain links TRBV6-1 with TRBJ1-1; D unclear. The CDR3 loop spans 12 amino acids. Germline CDR1 is MNHNS and CDR2 is SASEGT. Trimming stripped 9 bases from V and 4 bases from J, with 12 bases between. CDR3 sequence: CASSLVGTEAFF. CDR3 DNA sequence: TGTGCCAGTAGCCTCGTGGGCACTGAAGCTTTCTTT.

The gene calls are TRBV19 and TRBJ1-1; D is ambiguous. This CDR3 is 14 amino acids long. With 5 bases removed from V and 4 bases from J, the gap between germline ends came to 14 bases. Germline loops: CDR1 LNHDA, CDR2 SQIVND (reference sequence). CDR3 residues: CASSPVLLSTEAFF. CDR3 DNA sequence: TGTGCCAGTAGTCCTGTCCTTCTGAGCACTGAAGCTTTCTTT.

This rearrangement joins TRBV5-6 to TRBJ2-3, with 9 bases identical to TRBD2. The junction had 13 bases not matched to a gene; V was cut back by 10 bases and J by 4 bases. Germline CDR1 and CDR2: SGHDT and YYEEEE. The CDR3 has 15 residues. In DNA, the CDR3 is TGTGCCTCCGGGATGTTGGGCGGGGGGGCAGATACGCAGTATTTT. It translates to CASGMLGGGADTQYF.

The chain links TRBV19 to TRBJ2-1, with 9 bases matching TRBD1. Trimming removed 1 base from V and 6 bases from J; junction bases left unmatched: 10. The CDR3 covers 17 residues. Germline CDR1 reads LNHDA; CDR2 reads SQIVND (reference sequence). The DNA of the CDR3 is TGTGCCAGTAGTATAGTGGGAGACAGGGGGGTAGGCAATGAGCAGTTCTTC. This encodes CASSIVGDRGVGNEQFF.

The gene calls are TRBV9 and TRBJ1-2, with TRBD1 identical over 7 bases. With 4 bases clipped from V and 4 bases from J, the junction kept 10 bases outside the gene matches. Germline V lookup: CDR1 SGDLS, CDR2 YYNGEE. The CDR3 has 15 residues. This CDR3 reads CASSPRDRPSYGYTF. The CDR3 DNA follows: TGTGCCAGCAGCCCCCGGGACAGACCATCCTATGGCTACACCTTC.

The chain is built from TRBV5-4 and TRBJ1-6; D gene uncertain. Germline CDR1 is SGHNT and CDR2 is YYREEE (reference sequence). CDR3 length equals 14 residues. Trimming pared 6 bases from V and 10 bases from J, leaving 17 bases between. The CDR3 protein is CASKRLGSDSPLHF. The CDR3, as DNA: TGTGCCAGCAAAAGGTTAGGGAGTGACTCACCCCTCCACTTT. The variable domain in full, with the rest retrieved from reference TRBV5-4 and TRBJ1-6, is ETGVTQSPTHLIKTRGQQVTLRCSSQSGHNTVSWYQQALGQGPQFIFQYYREEENGRGNFPPRFSGLQFPNYSSELNVNALELDDSALYLCASKRLGSDSPLHFGNGTRLTVT.

The chain recombines TRBV6-1 with TRBJ1-2, with D unclear. From germline, CDR1 is MNHNS and CDR2 SASEGT. CDR3 size: 15 residues. V was clipped by 8 bases and J by 5 bases, with 21 bases between them. Here the CDR3 reads CASGRILDRAYGYTF. Here the CDR3 DNA reads TGTGCCAGCGGTAGGATCCTCGACCGAGCGTATGGCTACACCTTC.

This clone is a singleton in its sample. The chain uses TRBV6-5 and TRBJ2-7; weak D call: TRBD2 (5 bases). Germline CDR1 reads MNHEY; CDR2 reads SVGAGI. The CDR3 consists of 13 residues. Trimming took off 0 bases at V and 4 bases at J, with 7 bases between the two ends. In nucleotides, the CDR3 is TGTGCCAGCAGTTACTCGACGGGGTACGAGCAGTACTTC. Translating gives CASSYSTGYEQYF.

This chain joins TRBV23-1 and TRBJ1-4; D is unclear. TRBV23-1 is designated an ORF whose function remains uncertain. Trimming pared 10 bases from V and 8 bases from J, leaving 23 bases between. The CDR3 runs to 15 residues. CDR3 sequence: CAIHTAAYVEEKLFF. The CDR3 nucleotides are TGCGCCATCCATACCGCCGCTTATGTGGAGGAAAAACTGTTTTTT.